A selection of T cell receptor beta chains follows, all from one sample in a study of blood T cell repertoires in COVID-19. Assay used: immunoSEQ multiplex PCR; TCRdb lists only in-frame clones, some missing. This sample has 250,000 to 300,000 clones, with around 80% found just once. Sequencing was performed on PBMCs or T cells enriched from blood (not recorded which). Every receptor here comes from a young man with acute COVID-19. Both conserved end residues are part of each CDR3. The D gene is left open where the match is weak. Rows may omit the clone size; those that give it use once, few, many or a size class.

j_call | clone_size | v_call | d_call | cdr3_aa | cdr3_nt
TRBJ1-3 | - | TRBV15 | - | CATSRMDSGNTIYF | TGTGCCACCAGCAGAATGGACAGTGGAAACACCATATATTTT
TRBJ1-5 | - | TRBV28 | - | CASRVLGTAKGQPQHF | TGTGCCAGCAGGGTCCTCGGGACTGCCAAGGGACAGCCCCAGCATTTT
TRBJ2-1 | - | TRBV9 | - | CASDSGNEQFF | TGTGCCAGCGACTCAGGGAATGAGCAGTTCTTC
TRBJ1-2 | - | TRBV6-1 | - | CASSRGLRANYGYTF | TGTGCCAGCAGTCGGGGACTGAGGGCTAACTATGGCTACACCTTC
TRBJ2-1 | - | TRBV24-1 | - | CATQTTTGIREQFF | TGTGCCACCCAAACAACGACCGGGATCCGTGAGCAGTTCTTC
TRBJ1-3 | - | TRBV6-5 | TRBD1 | CASSYSHRGSGNTIYF | TGTGCCAGCAGTTACTCACACAGGGGGTCTGGAAACACCATATATTTT
TRBJ2-1 | few | TRBV6-2/TRBV6-3 | - | CASSETHEQFF | TGTGCCAGCAGTGAGACACATGAGCAGTTCTTC
TRBJ1-1 | - | TRBV9 | - | CASSVAGGYTEAFF | TGTGCCAGCAGCGTAGCTGGGGGGTACACTGAAGCTTTCTTT
TRBJ1-1 | - | TRBV7-2 | - | CASSWARNTEAFF | TGTGCCAGCAGCTGGGCTCGGAACACTGAAGCTTTCTTT
TRBJ2-2 | - | TRBV6-4 | - | CASSQGVTGELFF | TGTGCCAGCAGTCAGGGTGTCACCGGGGAGCTGTTTTTT
TRBJ1-6 | - | TRBV6-6 | - | CASTLRAGTYNSPLHF | TGTGCCAGCACCCTAAGGGCAGGGACCTATAATTCACCCCTCCACTTT
TRBJ2-1 | - | TRBV20-1 | - | CSARRGNEQFF | TGCAGTGCCCGGCGAGGGAATGAGCAGTTCTTC
TRBJ2-1 | - | TRBV19 | - | CASSPDRSSYNEQFF | TGTGCCAGTAGCCCAGACAGGAGCTCCTACAATGAGCAGTTCTTC
TRBJ2-2 | - | TRBV5-1 | - | CASSLAAELGELFF | TGCGCCAGCAGCTTGGCCGCCGAACTCGGGGAGCTGTTTTTT
TRBJ2-3 | - | TRBV18 | TRBD2 | CASSPGLAGSTDTQYF | TGTGCCAGCTCACCAGGACTAGCGGGGAGCACAGATACGCAGTATTTT
TRBJ1-2 | once | TRBV7-9 | - | CASSSSGGPYYGYTF | TGTGCCAGCAGCTCGTCCGGGGGGCCATACTATGGCTACACCTTC
TRBJ2-2 | - | TRBV5-8 | - | CASTPGQFNTGELFF | TGTGCCAGCACCCCCGGACAGTTTAACACCGGGGAGCTGTTTTTT
TRBJ1-2 | - | TRBV6-5 | - | CASSYSWGEGYTF | TGTGCCAGCAGTTACTCATGGGGGGAAGGCTACACCTTC
TRBJ2-3 | - | TRBV5-1 | - | CASSLRGYGTDTQYF | TGTGCCAGCAGCTTAAGGGGATATGGCACAGATACGCAGTATTTT
TRBJ2-2 | - | TRBV19 | TRBD1 | CASSILPGQGVTGELFF | TGTGCCAGTAGTATATTGCCGGGACAGGGGGTTACCGGGGAGCTGTTTTTT
TRBJ1-6 | once | TRBV5-4 | - | CASSNGQSGNSPLHF | TGTGCCAGCAGCAATGGACAGTCCGGTAATTCACCCCTCCACTTT
TRBJ2-1 | - | TRBV24-1 | TRBD2 | CATSESGRSYEQFF | TGTGCCACCAGTGAGAGCGGGAGAAGTTATGAGCAGTTCTTC
TRBJ1-5 | - | TRBV27 | TRBD1 | CASSSRGPHGNQPQHF | TGTGCCAGCAGTTCTAGGGGGCCCCATGGCAATCAGCCCCAGCATTTT
TRBJ2-2 | once | TRBV19 | TRBD2 | CASSIDLGLAGVTGELFF | TGTGCCAGTAGTATAGATCTAGGGCTAGCGGGAGTCACCGGGGAGCTGTTTTTT
TRBJ2-3 | - | TRBV5-8 | TRBD2 | CASSGGGLAGPTDTQYF | TGTGCCAGCAGCGGGGGGGGACTAGCGGGCCCCACAGATACGCAGTATTTT
TRBJ1-1 | - | TRBV19 | - | CASSAWAGRTEAFF | TGTGCCAGTAGTGCCTGGGCAGGGCGGACTGAAGCTTTCTTT
TRBJ2-5 | - | TRBV6-2/TRBV6-3 | - | CASSYEAQETQYF | TGTGCCAGCAGTTACGAGGCCCAAGAGACCCAGTACTTC